These T cell receptor beta chains were read from a single sample in a study of T cell repertoires in cytomegalovirus infection. MiXCR, run by TCRdb on the reads, gives a single entry per CDR3 protein. This table has about 440,000 distinct CDR3 sequences, roughly 31% appearing once. What was sequenced was PBMCs. The source is a human donor in good health (CMV status not recorded). Some clones in this sample may be carry-over from other donors' samples. Each CDR3 is given without its conserved first and last residue.

V,CDR3
TRBV11-2,ASSPIVGQSAGELF
TRBV6-5,ASSYRTSGGVDTQY
TRBV6-8,ASSPRWTGKYSGNTIY
TRBV7-6,ASSFGLPLASTYNDQF
TRBV5-6,ASSLRAWSKSPLH
TRBV28,ASSPSGTGNTEAF
TRBV5-4,ASSETGELF
TRBV7-9,ASSSQWTINEQF
TRBV6-1,ASRRPWTHNEKLF
TRBV4-3,ASSQSRTARNTEAF
TRBV7-9,ASSLKYGTEAF
TRBV2,ASSPQGLETQY
TRBV11-2,ASSLDLLTGADVYGYT
TRBV7-9,ASRSAAQETQY
TRBV7-2,ASSARPITGELF
TRBV7-9,ASSSWSGGQRVLETQY
TRBV11-2,ASSPSIKQY
TRBV7-2,ASSRFSGAPY
TRBV20-1,SARDLPGQGVTEAF
TRBV4-3,ASSQHFDLSGTYEQY
TRBV7-9,ASSLAGGGGYNEQF
TRBV20-1,SAVKPMGTTNEKLF
TRBV6-1,ASANRVTGELF
TRBV7-2,ASSPEGAGNQPQH
TRBV7-8,ASSLGTSGGRSEQF
TRBV6-2/TRBV6-3,ASSSQTRTTRGFTEAF
TRBV6-1,ASKPTSGKSTDTQY
TRBV12-3/TRBV12-4,ASRPQGQGATGELF
TRBV19,ASSITPRMNTGELF
TRBV6-1,ASSEERLADYNEQF
TRBV7-2,ASSLSQGVSGYT
TRBV4-3,ASSWVLGRGTGELF
TRBV7-9,ASSLAKQGSEEQY
TRBV7-9,ASSFSDSNQPQH
TRBV24-1,ATSRQGASTDTQY
TRBV7-9,ASSFPLGLPNTGELF
TRBV29-1,SVEEAGDGYT
TRBV11-2,ASSFGSSNQLQH
TRBV4-3,ASSQVVAGALSGANVLT
TRBV11-2,ASSFGTYNEQF
TRBV7-2,ASSPVGVDRGIEQY
TRBV3-1,ATRGQGLETTGNTIY
TRBV6-2/TRBV6-3,ASRVTYNEHF
TRBV25-1,ASSNFPGVEQY
TRBV5-1,ASSLGTVPNSPLH
TRBV6-2/TRBV6-3,ASSQTLTGSNKPQH